This T cell receptor beta chain was captured in a study of Ad26.COV2.S vaccination and SARS-CoV-2 variants (dated by TCRdb to the early 2020s). At the level of the whole study: Vaccine-arm donors were drawn from COV1001, a multicentre, randomized, double-blind, placebo-controlled phase I-IIa trial of Ad26.COV2.S in healthy adults. Ad26.COV2.S was administered intramuscularly at 5 x 10^10 or 1 x 10^11 viral particles, either as a single shot or as two shots given 56 days apart. Sequencing of the TCRbeta repertoire served to evaluate the specificity and breadth of SARS-CoV-2-reactive T cell receptors following Ad26.COV2.S vaccination. The TCR-sequenced set comprised around 32 samples: around 20 Ad26.COV2.S vaccine recipients, 5 placebo recipients and 8 SARS-CoV-2 convalescent individuals. Participants in the trial were split at random into five groups of five each, receiving low-dose or high-dose Ad26.COV2.S once or twice, or else placebo on both occasions. Investigators remained blinded to trial group allocation during experiments and outcome assessment.

CDR3 length: 14 amino acids, cysteine to phenylalanine. Only the CDR3 part of the read is kept: 42 bases, read in frame from the first base. CDR1 and CDR2 are read off the germline V gene (reference sequence) as SEHNR and FQNEAQ. Trimming takes 5 bases from V and 2 bases from J, and the germline ends sit 13 bases apart. This specimen's treatment or condition label, interpreted: around 19 received Ad26.COV2.S at low or high dose, single or two shots; roughly five received placebo; per-sample allocation not given. Repertoires of vaccine and placebo recipients were sequenced from samples taken on day 63 after the first injection. In Cohort 1b, fewer than 30 adults aged 18-55 years were enrolled at a single site in Boston, USA, between 29 July and 7 August 2020. Ad26.COV2.S consisted of a replication-incompetent adenovirus type 26 vector by which a prefusion-stabilized SARS-CoV-2 spike protein from the original Wuhan strain was expressed.

TCRbeta CDR3 regions were sequenced with the immunoSEQ Assay. After extraction, genomic DNA underwent amplification by bias-controlled multiplex PCR, followed by high-throughput sequencing. Turning to the authors' computational methods: To quantify the absolute abundance of every unique TCRbeta CDR3 region, sequences were collapsed and filtered. T cell fraction was estimated by normalizing TCRbeta template counts to usable DNA, with usable DNA measured through amplification of reference genes found in all nucleated cells. Repertoire TCRs were annotated as SARS-CoV-2-specific when V gene, CDR3 amino acid sequence and J gene were exactly matched to a known reactive TCR set. The reference SARS-CoV-2 TCR set came from MIRA and was filtered for enrichment in COVID-19-positive ImmuneCODE repertoires, removing public or cross-reactive TCRs. Based on the MIRA antigens, annotated TCRs were further analysed at the level of specific ORF or position within ORF. Breadth was defined as annotated unique rearrangements over total unique productive rearrangements; depth was the summed frequency of those rearrangements. Two-sided Wilcoxon rank-sum tests were applied when comparing TCR breadth between groups. TCRdb stores this immuneACCESS table with in-frame sequences only. Part of the clones is absent; in the studies checked, under half of the shortfall reflects unresolved V genes, and no reason is known for the rest. V and J calls and clone size are as listed in that table; D and trimming were resolved from the DNA. The sample table records 320,000 or so clones; roughly 88% of these occur just once. The biggest ten clones account for over 5% of the sample.

Results the study describes overall, beyond this receptor: The study was not powered to compare responses between vaccine doses or regimens. The authors noted that total T cell responses may have been underestimated by the TCR breadth and depth analyses. After vaccination, substantial breadth of spike-specific CD8+ and CD4+ T cell responses was reported. Vaccine and placebo recipients had comparable non-spike TCR breadth, which fits with the vaccine containing only spike. Spike-specific TCR breadth was higher in Ad26.COV2.S recipients than in placebo recipients (P = 0.0014).

This clone showed up just once. Its recognized antigen is unknown. Base qualities were left out, and no much larger clone turns up one base away. This sequence was found in a person aged 18-60 years who received the Ad26.COV2.S COVID-19 vaccine or a placebo. The sequencing here drew on peripheral blood, taken in a trial of Ad26.COV2.S vaccine versus placebo. The chain links TRBV7-9 with TRBJ2-7, with the D gene too uncertain to name. The DNA sequence is given as TGTGCCAGCAGCGCGCTGAATCGCCCCTACGAGCAGTACTTC. Its amino acids are CASSALNRPYEQYF.